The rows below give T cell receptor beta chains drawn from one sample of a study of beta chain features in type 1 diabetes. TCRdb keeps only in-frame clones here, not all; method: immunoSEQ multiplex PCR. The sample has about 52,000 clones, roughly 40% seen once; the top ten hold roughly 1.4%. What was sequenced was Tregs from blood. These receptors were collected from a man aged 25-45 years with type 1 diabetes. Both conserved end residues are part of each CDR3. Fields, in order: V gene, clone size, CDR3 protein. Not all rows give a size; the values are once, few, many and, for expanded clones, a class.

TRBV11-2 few CASSLVSSGVADTQYF
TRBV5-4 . CASSPPNAAGGPHTQYF
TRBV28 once CASKNSGLPKEGNQPQHF
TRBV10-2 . CASMASGSSYEQYF
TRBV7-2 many CASSPSRTLHEQFF
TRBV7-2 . CASSSPSSYEQYF
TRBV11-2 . CASSLEHSRNTDTQYF
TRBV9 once CASSYRTGSSTGELFF
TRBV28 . CASMIGRGTGELFF
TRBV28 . CASRVSGRGAKHF
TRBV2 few CASTTGQPYQPQHF
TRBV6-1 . CASTDRVYNEQFF
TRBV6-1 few CASSASGTGSYEQYF
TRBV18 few CASSPVEGIGGQYF
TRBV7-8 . CASSLGPTRGEQYF
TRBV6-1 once CASSEQGGINYGYTF
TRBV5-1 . CASSLGERELTDTQYF
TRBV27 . CASSLNQPPRDTQYF
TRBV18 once CASSPLGGRRGGGANVLTF
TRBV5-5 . CASSLTSGQETQYF
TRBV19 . CASSINEQGSSYEQYF
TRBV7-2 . CATFGTAYNSPLHF
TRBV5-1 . CASSLGLGPISGNTIYF
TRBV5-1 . CASSLSQGTGELFF
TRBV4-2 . CASSQLAGGDYEQYF
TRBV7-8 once CASSLDRLAGNEQYF
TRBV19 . CASSMNSDQPQHF
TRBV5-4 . CASSWGQGADIQYF
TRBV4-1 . CASSQSTGGGYEQYF
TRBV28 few CASGGAVRVLGVGYTF
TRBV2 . CASSGGAGGETQYF
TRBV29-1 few CRPGLTDTQYF
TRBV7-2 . CASSYDRSRELFF